One and the same sample provided the 5 T cell receptor beta chains below, sequenced in a study of blood T cell repertoires in COVID-19. TCRdb's table, derived via immunoSEQ multiplex PCR, lists solely in-frame clones and lacks some. This sample has roughly 130,000 clones, with about nine tenths found just once. Input material: peripheral blood. These receptors all stem from a man between 60 and 75 years old with COVID-19, enrolled during active disease.

The chain links TRBV3-1 (or the pseudogene TRBV3-2) to TRBJ1-1; D perhaps matches TRBD1 (6 bases). This CDR3 region has 17 residues. Germline V CDR1 and CDR2: LGHDT, YNNKEL (reference sequence). Trimming took 0 bases from V and 1 from J, leaving 15 bases between them. This CDR3 is CASSQDYGGLPNTEAFF. CDR3 in DNA: TGTGCCAGCAGCCAAGATTACGGGGGGCTTCCGAACACTGAAGCTTTCTTT.

V is TRBV19 and J is TRBJ2-7, with TRBD1 matching 7 bases. Looked up from germline, CDR1 is LNHDA and CDR2 is SQIVND (reference sequence). After removal of 5 bases from V and 1 base from J, the junction contained 5 bases not matched to a gene. The CDR3 spans 14 residues. Here the CDR3 reads CASSPGTASYEQYF. The CDR3 DNA reads as TGTGCCAGTAGTCCCGGGACAGCGTCCTACGAGCAGTACTTC. Looking up the rest from reference TRBV19 and TRBJ2-7 gives the full variable domain: DGGITQSPKYLFRKEGQNVTLSCEQNLNHDAMYWYRQDPGQGLRLIYYSQIVNDFQKGDIAEGYSVSREKKESFPLTVTSAQKNPTAFYLCASSPGTASYEQYFGPGTRLTVT.

The gene calls are TRBV4-1 and TRBJ2-5; tentative D call: TRBD1 (6 bases). CDR1 MGHRA and CDR2 YSYEKL come from the germline V gene. This CDR3 has 14 amino acids. The germline V and J ends were trimmed by 1 base and 6 bases, with 12 bases remaining between them. CDR3 sequence reads: CASSQAQGGKTQYF. Here the CDR3 DNA reads TGCGCCAGCAGCCAAGCACAGGGTGGAAAGACCCAGTACTTC.

The chain employs TRBV11-3 and TRBJ2-1; TRBD2 matches at 7 bases. Germline V gene lookup returns CDR1 SGHNT and CDR2 YENEEA. The CDR3 spans 13 residues. J was trimmed by 7 bases and V by 4 bases; bases with no gene match: 4. Here the CDR3 DNA reads TGTGCCAGCAGCTCCGGACTAGTTAATGAGCAGTTCTTC. Translating it yields CASSSGLVNEQFF.

The J gene is TRBJ2-3, the V gene TRBV4-3, with D possibly TRBD2 on 5 matching bases. V lost 4 bases to trimming and J lost 2 bases, with 19 bases between them. Per germline, CDR1 LGHNA and CDR2 YSLEER. This CDR3 region has 17 residues. CDR3 sequence: CASSRSRASGNTDTQYF. The CDR3 DNA is TGCGCCAGCAGCCGCTCCCGGGCATCCGGGAACACAGATACGCAGTATTTT.